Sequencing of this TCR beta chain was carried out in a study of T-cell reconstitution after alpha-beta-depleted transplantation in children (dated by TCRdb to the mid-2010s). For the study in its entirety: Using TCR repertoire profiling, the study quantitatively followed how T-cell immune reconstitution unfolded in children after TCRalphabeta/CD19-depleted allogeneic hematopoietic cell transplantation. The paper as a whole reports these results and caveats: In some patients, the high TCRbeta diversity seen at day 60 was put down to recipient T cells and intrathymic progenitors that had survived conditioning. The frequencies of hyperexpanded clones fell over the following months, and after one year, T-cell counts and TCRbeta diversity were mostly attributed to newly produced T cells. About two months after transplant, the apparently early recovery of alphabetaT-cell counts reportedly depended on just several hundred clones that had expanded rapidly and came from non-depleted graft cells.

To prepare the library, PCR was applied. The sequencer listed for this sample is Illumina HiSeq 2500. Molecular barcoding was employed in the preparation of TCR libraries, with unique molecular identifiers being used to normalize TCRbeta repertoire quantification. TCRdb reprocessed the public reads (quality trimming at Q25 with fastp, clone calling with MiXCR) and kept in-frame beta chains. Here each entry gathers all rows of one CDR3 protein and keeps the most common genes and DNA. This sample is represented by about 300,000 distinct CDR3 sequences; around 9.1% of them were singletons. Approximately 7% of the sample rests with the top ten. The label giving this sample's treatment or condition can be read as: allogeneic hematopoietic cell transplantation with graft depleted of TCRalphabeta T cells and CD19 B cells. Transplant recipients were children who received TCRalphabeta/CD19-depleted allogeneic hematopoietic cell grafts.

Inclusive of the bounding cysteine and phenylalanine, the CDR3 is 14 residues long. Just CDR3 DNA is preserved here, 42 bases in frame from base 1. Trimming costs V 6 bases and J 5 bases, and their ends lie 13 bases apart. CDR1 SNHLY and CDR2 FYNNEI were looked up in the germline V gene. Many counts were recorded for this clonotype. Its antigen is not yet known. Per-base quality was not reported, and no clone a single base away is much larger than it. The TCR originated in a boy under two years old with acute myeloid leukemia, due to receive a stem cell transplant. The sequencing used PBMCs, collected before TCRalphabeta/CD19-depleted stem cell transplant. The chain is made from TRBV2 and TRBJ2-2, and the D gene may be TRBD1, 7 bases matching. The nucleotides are TGTGCCAGCAGAGACAGGGAGGAAACCGGGGAGCTGTTTTTT. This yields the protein CASRDREETGELFF.